This T cell receptor beta chain was identified in a study of shared clonotypes between healthy human individuals. On the study more broadly: Donors were a couple of women and a few men aged 18 to 49. Study outcomes and limitations: The study's rarefaction showed incomplete sorted-subset sequencing despite large depth.

V was trimmed by 0 bases and J by 4 bases, leaving 22 bases between them. Germline-derived CDR1 and CDR2 are SGHRS and YFSETQ. The CDR3 sequence is 18 residues long. As concerns this clone: Its specificity is not known.

Authors' processing steps: As immunoSEQ supplied junction-only sequences (without quality scores), filtering differed. The table came from immunoSEQ multiplex PCR; TCRdb's copy has only in-frame clones and leaves some out. From that table come the V and J calls and clone size; the DNA was used to work out D and trimming. The data show approximately 700,000 clones, around 73% seen once. This clonotype was sampled from a woman under 40 in good health. This chain connects TRBV5-1 to TRBJ1-2; weak D call: TRBD1 (5 bases). Sequenced sample: memory CD4+ T cells sorted from blood. Documented subset: CD45RA-negative fraction. DNA for the CDR3: TGCGCCAGCAGCTTGGCCGGAACAGGCGGGGGGAAATCCTATGGCTACACCTTC. It is translated as CASSLAGTGGGKSYGYTF.